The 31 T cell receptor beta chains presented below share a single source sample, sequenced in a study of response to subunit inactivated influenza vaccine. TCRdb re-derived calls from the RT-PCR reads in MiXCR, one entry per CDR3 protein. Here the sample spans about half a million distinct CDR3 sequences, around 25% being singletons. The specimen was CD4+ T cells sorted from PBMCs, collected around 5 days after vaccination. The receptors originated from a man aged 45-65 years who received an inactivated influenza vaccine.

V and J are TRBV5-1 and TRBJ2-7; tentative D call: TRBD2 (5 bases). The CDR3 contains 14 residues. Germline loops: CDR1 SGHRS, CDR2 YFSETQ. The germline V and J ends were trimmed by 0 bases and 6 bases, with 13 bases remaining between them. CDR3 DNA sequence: TGCGCCAGCAGCTTGGCCGTGTCGGGGTCCGAGCAGTACTTC. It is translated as CASSLAVSGSEQYF.

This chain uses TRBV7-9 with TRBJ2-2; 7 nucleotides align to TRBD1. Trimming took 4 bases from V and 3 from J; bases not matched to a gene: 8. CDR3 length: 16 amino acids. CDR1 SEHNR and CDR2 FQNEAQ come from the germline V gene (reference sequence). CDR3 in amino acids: CASSSPGTAYTGELFF. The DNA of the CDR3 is TGTGCCAGCAGCTCACCCGGGACAGCCTACACCGGGGAGCTGTTTTTT.

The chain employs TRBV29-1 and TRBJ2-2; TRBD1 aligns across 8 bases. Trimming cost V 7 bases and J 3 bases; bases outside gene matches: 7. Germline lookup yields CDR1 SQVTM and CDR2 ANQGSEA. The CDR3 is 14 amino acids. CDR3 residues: CSAMDRVDTGELFF. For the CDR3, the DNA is TGCAGCGCGATGGACAGGGTTGACACCGGGGAGCTGTTTTTT.

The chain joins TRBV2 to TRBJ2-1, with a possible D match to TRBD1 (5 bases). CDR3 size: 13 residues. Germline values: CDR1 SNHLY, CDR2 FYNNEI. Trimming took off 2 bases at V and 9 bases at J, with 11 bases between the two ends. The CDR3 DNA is TGTGCCAGCAGTGAACAGGGTTTGGGTGAGCAGTTCTTC. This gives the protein CASSEQGLGEQFF.

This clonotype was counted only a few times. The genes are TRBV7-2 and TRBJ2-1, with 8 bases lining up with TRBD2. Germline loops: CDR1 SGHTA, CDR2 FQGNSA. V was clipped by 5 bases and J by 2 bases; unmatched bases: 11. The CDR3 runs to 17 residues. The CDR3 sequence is CASSREFRGRTYNEQFF. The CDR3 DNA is TGTGCCAGCAGCCGGGAATTTCGCGGGAGGACCTACAATGAGCAGTTCTTC.

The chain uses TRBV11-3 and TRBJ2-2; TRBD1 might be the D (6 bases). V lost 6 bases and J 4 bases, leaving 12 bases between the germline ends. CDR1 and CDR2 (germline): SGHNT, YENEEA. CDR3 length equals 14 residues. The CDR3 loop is CASSVEGGTGELFF. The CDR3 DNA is TGTGCCAGCAGTGTCGAAGGGGGCACCGGGGAGCTGTTTTTT.

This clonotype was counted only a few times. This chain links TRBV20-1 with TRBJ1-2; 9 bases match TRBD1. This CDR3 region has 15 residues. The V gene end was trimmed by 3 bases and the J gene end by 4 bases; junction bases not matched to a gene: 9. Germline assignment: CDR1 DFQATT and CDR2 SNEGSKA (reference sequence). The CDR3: CSARDGTGTSYGYTF. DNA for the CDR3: TGCAGTGCTAGGGACGGGACAGGGACCTCCTATGGCTACACCTTC.

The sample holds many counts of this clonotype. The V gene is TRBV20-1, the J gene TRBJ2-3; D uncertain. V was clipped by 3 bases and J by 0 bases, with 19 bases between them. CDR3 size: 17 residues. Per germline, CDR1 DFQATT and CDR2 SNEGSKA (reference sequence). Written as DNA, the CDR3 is TGCAGTGCTAGTCCTATCGGGCCCCACTCTAGCACAGATACGCAGTATTTT. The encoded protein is CSASPIGPHSSTDTQYF.

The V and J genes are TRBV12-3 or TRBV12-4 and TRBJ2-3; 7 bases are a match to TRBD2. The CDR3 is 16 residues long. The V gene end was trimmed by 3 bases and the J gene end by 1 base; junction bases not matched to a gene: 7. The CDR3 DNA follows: TGTGCCAGCAGTTTGATTGCCCTAGCGGGCACAGATACGCAGTATTTT. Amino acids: CASSLIALAGTDTQYF.

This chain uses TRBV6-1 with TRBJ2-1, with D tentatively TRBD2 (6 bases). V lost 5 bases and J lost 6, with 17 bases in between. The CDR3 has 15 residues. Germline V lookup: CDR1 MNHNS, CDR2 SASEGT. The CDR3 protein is CASSLDRRGSNEQFF. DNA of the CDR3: TGTGCCAGCAGTCTAGATAGGAGGGGTAGCAATGAGCAGTTCTTC.

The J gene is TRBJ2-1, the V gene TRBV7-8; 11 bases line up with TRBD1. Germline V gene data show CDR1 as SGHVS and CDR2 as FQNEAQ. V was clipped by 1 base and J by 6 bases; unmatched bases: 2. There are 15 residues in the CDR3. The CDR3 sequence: CASSLGGQGANEQFF. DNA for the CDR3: TGTGCCAGCAGCTTAGGTGGACAGGGGGCCAATGAGCAGTTCTTC. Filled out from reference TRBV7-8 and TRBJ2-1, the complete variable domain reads GAGVSQSPRYKVAKRGQDVALRCDPISGHVSLFWYQQALGQGPEFLTYFQNEAQLDKSGLPSDRFFAERPEGSVSTLKIQRTQQEDSAVYLCASSLGGQGANEQFFGPGTRLTVL.

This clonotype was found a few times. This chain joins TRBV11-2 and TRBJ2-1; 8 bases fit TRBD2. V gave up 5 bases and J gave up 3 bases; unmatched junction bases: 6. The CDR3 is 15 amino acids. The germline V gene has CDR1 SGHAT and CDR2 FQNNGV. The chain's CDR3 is CASSPGLGNYNEQFF. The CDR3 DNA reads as TGTGCCAGCAGCCCGGGACTAGGCAACTACAATGAGCAGTTCTTC. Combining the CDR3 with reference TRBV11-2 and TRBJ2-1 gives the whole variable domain EAGVAQSPRYKIIEKRQSVAFWCNPISGHATLYWYQQILGQGPKLLIQFQNNGVVDDSQLPKDRFSAERLKGVDSTLKIQPAKLEDSAVYLCASSPGLGNYNEQFFGPGTRLTVL.

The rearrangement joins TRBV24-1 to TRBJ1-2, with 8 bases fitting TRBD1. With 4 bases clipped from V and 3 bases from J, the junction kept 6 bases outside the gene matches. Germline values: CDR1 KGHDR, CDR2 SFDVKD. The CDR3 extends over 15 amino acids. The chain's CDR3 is CATSDRQGMDYGYTF. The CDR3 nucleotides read TGTGCCACCAGTGACCGACAGGGGATGGACTATGGCTACACCTTC.

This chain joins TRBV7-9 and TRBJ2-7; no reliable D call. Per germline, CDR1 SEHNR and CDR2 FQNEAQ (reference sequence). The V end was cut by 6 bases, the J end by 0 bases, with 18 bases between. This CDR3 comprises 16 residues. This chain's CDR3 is CASSDPYRSSSYEQYF. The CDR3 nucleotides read TGTGCCAGCAGTGACCCTTATCGGAGTAGCTCCTACGAGCAGTACTTC.

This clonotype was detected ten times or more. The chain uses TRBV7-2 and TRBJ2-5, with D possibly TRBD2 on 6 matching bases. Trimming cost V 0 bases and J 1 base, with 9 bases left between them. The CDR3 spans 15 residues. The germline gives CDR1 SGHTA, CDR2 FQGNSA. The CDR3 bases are TGTGCCAGCAGCTTAGCGGGACTGGTCCAAGAGACCCAGTACTTC. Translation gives CASSLAGLVQETQYF.

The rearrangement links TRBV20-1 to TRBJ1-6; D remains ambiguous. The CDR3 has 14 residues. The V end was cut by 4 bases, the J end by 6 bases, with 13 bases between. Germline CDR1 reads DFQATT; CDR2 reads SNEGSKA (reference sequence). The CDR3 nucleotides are TGCAGTGCTATTCCGGGTTATAGTAATTCACCCCTCCACTTT. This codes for CSAIPGYSNSPLHF.

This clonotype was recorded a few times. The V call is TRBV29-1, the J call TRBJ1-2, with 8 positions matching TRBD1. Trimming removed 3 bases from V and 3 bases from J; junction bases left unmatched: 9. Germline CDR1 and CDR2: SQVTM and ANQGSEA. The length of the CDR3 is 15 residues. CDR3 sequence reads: CSVDGRQGTDYGYTF. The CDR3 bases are TGCAGCGTTGATGGGCGACAGGGGACGGACTATGGCTACACCTTC.

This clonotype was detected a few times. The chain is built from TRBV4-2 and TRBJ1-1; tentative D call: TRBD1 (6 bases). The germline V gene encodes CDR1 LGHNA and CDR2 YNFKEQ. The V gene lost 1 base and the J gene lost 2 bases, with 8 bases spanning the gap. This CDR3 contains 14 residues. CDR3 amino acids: CASSQGDTNTEAFF. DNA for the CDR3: TGTGCCAGCAGCCAAGGGGACACAAACACTGAAGCTTTCTTT.

The CDR3 loop reads CAISRAATGDTQYF. The CDR3 DNA follows: TGTGCCATCAGTCGGGCAGCCACGGGGGATACGCAGTATTTT. The chain recombines TRBV10-3 with TRBJ2-3; D perhaps matches TRBD2 (5 bases). Per germline, CDR1 ENHRY and CDR2 SYGVKD. V lost 5 bases, J lost 6 bases, and 15 bases lay in between. CDR3 length: 14 amino acids.

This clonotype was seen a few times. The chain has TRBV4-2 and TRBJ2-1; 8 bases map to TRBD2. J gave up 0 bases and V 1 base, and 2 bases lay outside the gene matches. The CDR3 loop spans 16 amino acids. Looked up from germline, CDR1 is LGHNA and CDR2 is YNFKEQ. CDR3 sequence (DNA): TGTGCCAGCAGCCAAGCGGGGGGGAGCTCCTACAATGAGCAGTTCTTC. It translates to CASSQAGGSSYNEQFF.

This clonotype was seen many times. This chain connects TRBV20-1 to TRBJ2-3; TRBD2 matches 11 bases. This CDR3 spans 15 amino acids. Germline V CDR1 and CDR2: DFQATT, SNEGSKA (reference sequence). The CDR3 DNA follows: TGCAGCTACTCTCCGGGACTAGCGGGCACAGATACGCAGTATTTT. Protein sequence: CSYSPGLAGTDTQYF.

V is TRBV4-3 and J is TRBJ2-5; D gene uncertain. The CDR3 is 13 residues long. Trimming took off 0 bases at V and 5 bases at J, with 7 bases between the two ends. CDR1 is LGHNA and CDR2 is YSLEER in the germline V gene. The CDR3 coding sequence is TGCGCCAGCAGCCAAGATCAAACGGAGACCCAGTACTTC. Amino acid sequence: CASSQDQTETQYF.

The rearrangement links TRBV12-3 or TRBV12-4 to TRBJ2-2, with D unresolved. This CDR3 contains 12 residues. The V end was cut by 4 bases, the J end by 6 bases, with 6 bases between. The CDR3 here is CASSSYPGELFF. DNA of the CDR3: TGTGCCAGCAGTTCCTACCCCGGGGAGCTGTTTTTT.

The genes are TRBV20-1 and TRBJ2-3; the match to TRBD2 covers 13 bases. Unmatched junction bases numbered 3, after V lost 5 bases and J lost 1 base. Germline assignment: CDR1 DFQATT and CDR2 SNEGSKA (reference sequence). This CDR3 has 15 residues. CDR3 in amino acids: CSAGTSGMGTDTQYF. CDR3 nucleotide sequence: TGCAGTGCTGGGACTAGCGGGATGGGCACAGATACGCAGTATTTT.

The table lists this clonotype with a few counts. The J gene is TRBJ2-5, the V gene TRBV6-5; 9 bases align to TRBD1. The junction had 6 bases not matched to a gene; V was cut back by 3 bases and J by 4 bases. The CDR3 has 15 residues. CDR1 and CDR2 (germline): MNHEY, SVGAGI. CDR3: CASSYTTGGGETQYF. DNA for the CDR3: TGTGCCAGCAGTTATACTACAGGGGGCGGAGAGACCCAGTACTTC.

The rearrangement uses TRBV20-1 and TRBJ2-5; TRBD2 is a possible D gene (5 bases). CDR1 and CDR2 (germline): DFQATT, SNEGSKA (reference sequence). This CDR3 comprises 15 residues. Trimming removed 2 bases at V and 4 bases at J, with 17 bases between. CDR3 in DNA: TGCAGTGCTAGATCCCGACGGGAATCGGGAGAGACCCAGTACTTC. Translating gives CSARSRRESGETQYF.

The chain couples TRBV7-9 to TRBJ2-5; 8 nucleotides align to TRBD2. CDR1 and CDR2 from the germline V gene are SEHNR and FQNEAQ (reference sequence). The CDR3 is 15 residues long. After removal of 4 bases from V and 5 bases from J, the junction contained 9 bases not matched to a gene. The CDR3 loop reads CASSSVAGGFETQYF. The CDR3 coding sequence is TGTGCCAGCAGCTCCGTTGCGGGAGGTTTTGAGACCCAGTACTTC.

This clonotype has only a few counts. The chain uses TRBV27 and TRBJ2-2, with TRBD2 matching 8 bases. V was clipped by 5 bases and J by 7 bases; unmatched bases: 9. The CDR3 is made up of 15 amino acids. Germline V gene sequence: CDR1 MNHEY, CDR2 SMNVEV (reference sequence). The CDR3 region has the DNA TGTGCCAGCAGTCAGGGACTAGGCACGGTCGGGGAGCTGTTTTTT. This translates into CASSQGLGTVGELFF.

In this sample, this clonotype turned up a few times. The CDR3, as DNA: TGTGCCGGGACAAGGGAGACCCAGTACTTC. Its protein is CAGTRETQYF. This chain links TRBV2 with TRBJ2-5, with a weak D call TRBD1 (6 bases). CDR1 and CDR2 (germline): SNHLY, FYNNEI. V was trimmed by 11 bases and J by 5 bases, leaving 9 bases between them. The CDR3 totals 10 residues. The full variable domain, in which reference TRBV2 and TRBJ2-5 provide the parts outside the CDR3, is EPEVTQTPSHQVTQMGQEVILRCVPISNHLYFYWYRQILGQKVEFLVSFYNNEISEKSEIFDDQFSVERPDGSNFTLKIRSTKLEDSAMYFCAGTRETQYFGPGTRLLVL.

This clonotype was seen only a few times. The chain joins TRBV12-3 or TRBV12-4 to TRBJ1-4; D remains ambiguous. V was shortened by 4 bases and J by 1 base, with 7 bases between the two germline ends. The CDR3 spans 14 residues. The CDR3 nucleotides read TGTGCCAGCAGTTCGGCGGGAACTAATGAAAAACTGTTTTTT. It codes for CASSSAGTNEKLFF.

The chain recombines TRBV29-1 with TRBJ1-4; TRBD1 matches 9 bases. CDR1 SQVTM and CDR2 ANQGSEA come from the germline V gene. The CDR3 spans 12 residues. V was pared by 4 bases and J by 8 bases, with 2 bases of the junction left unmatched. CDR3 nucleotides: TGCAGCGTTGTCGGGACAGGGGAAAAACTGTTTTTT. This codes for CSVVGTGEKLFF. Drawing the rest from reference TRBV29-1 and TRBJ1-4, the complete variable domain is SAVISQKPSRDICQRGTSLTIQCQVDSQVTMMFWYRQQPGQSLTLIATANQGSEATYESGFVIDKFPISRPNLTFSTLTVSNMSPEDSSIYLCSVVGTGEKLFFGSGTQLSVL.